This entry lists 16 T cell receptor beta chains sequenced from one sample in a study of blood T cell repertoires in COVID-19. Sequencing was performed with immunoSEQ multiplex PCR; in TCRdb, only in-frame clones are kept and a portion is missing. The sample lists about 390,000 clones, about 90% occurring once. The sequencing sample was made of peripheral blood. The receptors originated from a woman aged 60-75 years with COVID-19, enrolled during active disease.

The chain combines TRBV12-3 or TRBV12-4 with TRBJ2-3, with D hard to call. With 6 bases removed from V and 3 bases from J, the gap between germline ends came to 7 bases. CDR3 size: 12 residues. The CDR3 DNA sequence: TGTGCCAGCAGCCCCGAGACAGATACGCAGTATTTT. It specifies CASSPETDTQYF.

This chain joins TRBV14 and TRBJ1-6; D gene ambiguous. Per the germline V gene, CDR1 is SGHDN and CDR2 is FVKESK. With 2 bases removed from V and 3 bases from J, the gap between germline ends came to 5 bases. The CDR3 contains 14 residues. CDR3 residues: CASSQQFYNSPLHF. The DNA of the CDR3 is TGTGCCAGCAGCCAACAGTTCTATAATTCACCCCTCCACTTT.

The V and J genes are TRBV19 and TRBJ1-5; the D is unclear. Between the trimmed V and J ends, which lost 8 bases and 2 bases, there was a span of 16 bases. Germline V CDR1 and CDR2: LNHDA, SQIVND (reference sequence). The CDR3 sequence is 15 residues long. CDR3 DNA: TGTGCCAGTCGGACTGGGAGAGAAGGCAATCAGCCCCAGCATTTT. It is translated as CASRTGREGNQPQHF.

DNA of the CDR3: TGTGCCAGCAGCTTAGTCGACGGGGGAGGCGAAAAACTGTTTTTT. Translating it yields CASSLVDGGGEKLFF. The rearrangement joins TRBV7-9 to TRBJ1-4; perhaps TRBD1 as D (5 bases). This CDR3 is built from 15 residues. V lost 1 base and J lost 8, with 14 bases in between. Germline CDR1 is SEHNR and CDR2 is FQNEAQ (reference sequence).

The chain combines TRBV3-1 (or the pseudogene TRBV3-2) with TRBJ2-7; possibly TRBD2 for D (6 bases). Germline-derived CDR1 and CDR2 are LGHDT and YNNKEL (reference sequence). Trimming removed 8 bases at V and 0 bases at J, with 14 bases between. The CDR3 is made up of 14 amino acids. The CDR3 DNA reads as TGTGCCAGCTCCTCGAACGGGGGCTCCTACGAGCAGTACTTC. Translation gives CASSSNGGSYEQYF.

V is TRBV6-4 and J is TRBJ1-2; 10 bases align to TRBD1. V trimming: 8 bases; J trimming: 6 bases; junction bases outside the gene matches: 9. The CDR3 extends over 14 amino acids. CDR1 and CDR2 (germline): MRHNA, SNTAGT. The CDR3 reads CASGTGQGVDGYTF. Written as DNA, the CDR3 is TGTGCCAGCGGCACCGGACAGGGGGTGGATGGCTACACCTTC.

J is TRBJ2-1 and V is TRBV5-3; 7 nucleotides agree with TRBD2. TRBV5-3 is reported as an ORF; its role is uncertain. The CDR3 covers 16 residues. V gave up 3 bases and J gave up 3 bases; unmatched junction bases: 9. CDR3 amino acids: CARSSRAPGGYNEQFF. The CDR3 DNA sequence: TGTGCCAGAAGCTCCCGGGCCCCGGGGGGCTACAATGAGCAGTTCTTC.

The J gene is TRBJ1-5, the V gene TRBV2; 8 nucleotides match TRBD1. Germline CDR1 and CDR2: SNHLY and FYNNEI. There are 15 residues in the CDR3. With 4 bases clipped from V and 3 bases from J, the junction kept 5 bases outside the gene matches. CDR3 residues: CASSGQGLLNQPQHF. The CDR3 region has the DNA TGTGCCAGCAGTGGACAGGGGCTCCTCAATCAGCCCCAGCATTTT.

The rearrangement links TRBV28 to TRBJ1-5; 8 nucleotides line up with TRBD1. This CDR3 spans 15 amino acids. CDR1 is MDHEN, CDR2 SYDVKM, per germline. The V segment lost 3 bases and the J segment 3 bases; nucleotides outside the gene matches: 4. Here the CDR3 reads CASSLTGVTNQPQHF. CDR3 bases: TGTGCCAGCAGTTTGACAGGGGTTACCAATCAGCCCCAGCATTTT.

V is TRBV2 and J is TRBJ2-7, with a possible D match to TRBD1 (6 bases). Trimming shortened V by 6 bases and J by 4 bases, and 16 bases separated the two germline ends. This CDR3 spans 14 amino acids. CDR1 is SNHLY, CDR2 FYNNEI, per germline. The CDR3 sequence: CASSRQAAGYEQYF. CDR3 nucleotides: TGTGCCAGCAGCAGACAGGCCGCCGGTTACGAGCAGTACTTC. The whole variable domain, remainder taken from reference TRBV2 and TRBJ2-7, is EPEVTQTPSHQVTQMGQEVILRCVPISNHLYFYWYRQILGQKVEFLVSFYNNEISEKSEIFDDQFSVERPDGSNFTLKIRSTKLEDSAMYFCASSRQAAGYEQYFGPGTRLTVT.

This clone was found once. CDR3 DNA sequence: TGTGCCAGCAGCCAAGAAAAGGGGACAGGGAGGGGCAATGAGCAGTTCTTC. It encodes CASSQEKGTGRGNEQFF. The chain has TRBV4-2 and TRBJ2-1; 9 bases line up with TRBD1. The CDR3 has 17 amino acids. Germline V gene data show CDR1 as LGHNA and CDR2 as YNFKEQ. After removal of 0 bases from V and 6 bases from J, the junction contained 9 bases not matched to a gene.

The CDR3 loop reads CASGTAGAGGELFF. The DNA of the CDR3 is TGTGCCAGCGGAACAGCAGGGGCGGGCGGGGAGCTGTTTTTT. J is TRBJ2-2 and V is TRBV7-3; TRBD1 might be the D (6 bases). CDR1 is SGHTA and CDR2 is FQGTGA in the germline V gene. V lost 8 bases, J lost 7 bases, and 17 bases lay in between. The CDR3 covers 14 residues.

The rearrangement joins TRBV5-1 to TRBJ1-6; weak D call: TRBD1 (6 bases). Germline CDR1 is SGHRS and CDR2 is YFSETQ. CDR3 length: 15 residues. V dropped 0 bases and J dropped 12 bases, with 16 bases sitting between them. This CDR3 reads CASSLGFQGRQPLHF. The CDR3, as DNA: TGCGCCAGCAGCTTGGGTTTTCAGGGGCGCCAACCCCTCCACTTT. Using reference TRBV5-1 and TRBJ1-6 for the parts outside the CDR3, the full variable domain is KAGVTQTPRYLIKTRGQQVTLSCSPISGHRSVSWYQQTPGQGLQFLFEYFSETQRNKGNFPGRFSGRQFSNSRSEMNVSTLELGDSALYLCASSLGFQGRQPLHFGNGTRLTVT.

The chain joins TRBV30 to TRBJ2-7, with 9 bases fitting TRBD1. Germline V CDR1 and CDR2: GTSNPN, SVGIG (reference sequence). The CDR3 contains 16 residues. J was trimmed by 5 bases and V by 6 bases; bases with no gene match: 17. CDR3 in DNA: TGTGCCTGCTCTCTACCCAACTACAGGGGGCGGGACGAGCAGTACTTC. The encoded protein is CACSLPNYRGRDEQYF.

V gene TRBV4-1 combines with J gene TRBJ1-4, with 10 bases identical to TRBD1. After removal of 1 base from V and 7 bases from J, the junction contained 3 bases not matched to a gene. The CDR3 runs to 15 residues. The germline CDR1 and CDR2 sequences are MGHRA and YSYEKL. The CDR3 region has the DNA TGCGCCAGCAGCCAAGTGGGACAGGGGAGTGAAAAACTGTTTTTT. It translates to CASSQVGQGSEKLFF.

J is TRBJ1-2 and V is TRBV4-1; 9 bases map to TRBD1. Trimming removed 1 base from V and 3 bases from J; junction bases left unmatched: 9. This CDR3 has 17 amino acids. Germline values: CDR1 MGHRA, CDR2 YSYEKL. CDR3 loop: CASSQGDRVRRDYGYTF. Written as DNA, the CDR3 is TGCGCCAGCAGCCAAGGGGACAGGGTTAGACGTGACTATGGCTACACCTTC.